Shown below are 27 T cell receptor beta chains from a single sample sequenced in a study of shared clonotypes between healthy human individuals. Sequenced by immunoSEQ multiplex PCR; TCRdb stores in-frame clones only, minus some. The data show approximately 480,000 clones, approximately 79% seen once. The sample comprised PBMCs. The receptors stem from a woman between 40 and 50 years old in good health. Some clones in this sample may be carry-over from other donors' samples.

V and J are TRBV25-1 and TRBJ2-3, with no clear D. The V end was cut by 1 base, the J end by 5 bases, with 7 bases between. From germline, CDR1 is MGHDK and CDR2 SYGVNS. The CDR3 is 13 residues long. CDR3 DNA: TGTGCCAGCAGTGAATCCCCGCTAGATACGCAGTATTTT. Its protein is CASSESPLDTQYF.

This chain connects TRBV19 to TRBJ2-1; TRBD2 aligns across 10 bases. V lost 8 bases to trimming and J lost 5 bases; unmatched junction nucleotides: 6. Germline V gene sequence: CDR1 LNHDA, CDR2 SQIVND (reference sequence). This CDR3 has 14 amino acids. CDR3 sequence (DNA): TGTGCCAGTTATAGCGGGAGGTCCGACAATGAGCAGTTCTTC. It translates to CASYSGRSDNEQFF.

V usage is TRBV9 and J usage is TRBJ2-3, with D possibly matching TRBD2 (6 bases). Trimming took 4 bases from V and 0 from J, leaving 18 bases between them. Germline V gives CDR1 SGDLS, CDR2 YYNGEE. The CDR3 contains 17 residues. CDR3 bases: TGTGCCAGCAGCAACAAGGGCGGAGGGTCCAGCACAGATACGCAGTATTTT. Translating it yields CASSNKGGGSSTDTQYF.

The chain is built from TRBV7-3 and TRBJ2-3; unclear D gene. The germline V and J ends were trimmed by 4 bases and 0 bases, with 8 bases remaining between them. The CDR3 spans 14 residues. Germline V gene sequence: CDR1 SGHTA, CDR2 FQGTGA. CDR3 protein: CASSSMASTDTQYF. The CDR3 coding sequence is TGTGCCAGCAGCTCTATGGCGAGCACAGATACGCAGTATTTT.

The chain couples TRBV7-6 to TRBJ1-4; D is perhaps TRBD1 (6 bases). The CDR3 covers 16 residues. Germline V CDR1 and CDR2: SGHVS, FNYEAQ. V was clipped by 5 bases and J by 7 bases, with 20 bases between them. The DNA of the CDR3 is TGTGCCAGCAGCAAAGAGGTGGGGGCGCGAGGTGAAAAACTGTTTTTT. It codes for CASSKEVGARGEKLFF.

The CDR3 region has the DNA TGCGCCAGCAGGACTAGCGGGAGAACAGATACGCAGTATTTT. Amino acids: CASRTSGRTDTQYF. J is TRBJ2-3 and V is TRBV4-1; TRBD2 matches at 12 bases. V gave up 6 bases and J gave up 3 bases; unmatched junction bases: 1. Germline-derived CDR1 and CDR2 are MGHRA and YSYEKL. The CDR3 extends over 14 amino acids.

The chain links TRBV28 to TRBJ2-1, with 7 bases identical to TRBD1. This CDR3 comprises 15 residues. J lost 7 bases, V lost 7 bases, and 13 bases had no gene match. CDR1 is MDHEN and CDR2 is SYDVKM in the germline V gene. The CDR3 spells CASTSRTRGLNEQFF. DNA of the CDR3: TGTGCCAGCACCTCTCGGACAAGGGGGCTGAATGAGCAGTTCTTC.

The chain carries TRBV11-2 and TRBJ2-1; 16 bases agree with TRBD2. The CDR3 length is 18 residues. The germline CDR1 and CDR2 sequences are SGHAT and FQNNGV. Germline trimming cut 5 bases from V and 4 bases from J; bases unmatched to any gene: 8. The CDR3 reads CASSITGLAGGPYNEQFF. In nucleotides, the CDR3 is TGTGCCAGCAGCATAACGGGACTAGCGGGAGGGCCATACAATGAGCAGTTCTTC.

The V call is TRBV10-2, the J call TRBJ2-5; 12 nucleotides match TRBD1. The CDR3 length is 17 residues. The V segment lost 3 bases and the J segment 1 base; nucleotides outside the gene matches: 6. Germline V gene data show CDR1 as WSHSY and CDR2 as SAAADI. The CDR3: CASSDRDRGPFQETQYF. In DNA, the CDR3 is TGCGCCAGCAGTGACCGGGACAGGGGGCCCTTCCAAGAGACCCAGTACTTC.

The V and J genes are TRBV5-8 and TRBJ1-6; D remains unclear. Germline CDR1 SGHTS, CDR2 YDEGEE. The CDR3 spans 14 residues. Trimming removed 4 bases at V and 7 bases at J, with 12 bases between. The CDR3 coding sequence is TGTGCCAGCAGCAAGTCGGGTACAAATTCACCCCTCCACTTT. Protein sequence: CASSKSGTNSPLHF.

The V and J genes are TRBV5-4 and TRBJ2-7; D is unresolved. The CDR3 is 13 residues long. With 0 bases removed from V and 2 bases from J, the gap between germline ends came to 6 bases. Germline V gene lookup returns CDR1 SGHNT and CDR2 YYREEE (reference sequence). CDR3 loop: CASSLDLAYEQYF. As DNA, the CDR3 is TGTGCCAGCAGCTTGGACCTAGCCTACGAGCAGTACTTC.

This chain links TRBV7-2 with TRBJ2-1; D assignment may be TRBD1 or TRBD2 (5 bases each). The CDR3 contains 14 residues. V shed 1 base and J shed 10 bases, with 14 bases lying between them. Germline V CDR1 and CDR2: SGHTA, FQGNSA. CDR3 loop: CASSLGLTWDEQFF. CDR3 nucleotides: TGTGCCAGCAGCTTAGGACTCACTTGGGACGAGCAGTTCTTC.

This clone came up a few times. The chain uses TRBV27 and TRBJ2-4, with 8 bases matching TRBD2. The CDR3 loop spans 13 amino acids. Trimming cost V 9 bases and J 1 base; bases outside gene matches: 2. CDR1 and CDR2 (germline): MNHEY, SMNVEV (reference sequence). CDR3: CARREAAKNIQYF. For the CDR3, the DNA is TGTGCCAGGCGGGAGGCGGCCAAAAACATTCAGTACTTC.

The J gene is TRBJ1-1, the V gene TRBV15; D unclear. Trimming took 9 bases from V and 3 from J, leaving 11 bases between them. The germline V gene has CDR1 LNHNV and CDR2 YYDKDF (reference sequence). The CDR3 totals 12 residues. The CDR3 DNA reads as TGTGCCACAGGTAGGAGGGACACTGAAGCTTTCTTT. Amino acids: CATGRRDTEAFF.

The J gene is TRBJ2-7, the V gene TRBV9; 7 nucleotides line up with TRBD1. V lost 4 bases and J lost 0; bases outside the gene matches: 7. Germline V CDR1 and CDR2: SGDLS, YYNGEE. This CDR3 has 15 amino acids. In DNA, the CDR3 is TGTGCCAGCAGCAAAGGACAGGCCAGCTCCTACGAGCAGTACTTC. This codes for CASSKGQASSYEQYF. Full variable domain (missing parts from reference TRBV9 and TRBJ2-7): DSGVTQTPKHLITATGQRVTLRCSPRSGDLSVYWYQQSLDQGLQFLIQYYNGEERAKGNILERFSAQQFPDLHSELNLSSLELGDSALYFCASSKGQASSYEQYFGPGTRLTVT.

This rearrangement joins TRBV5-1 to TRBJ1-1, with 9 bases matching TRBD1. Looked up from germline, CDR1 is SGHRS and CDR2 is YFSETQ. Germline trimming cut 3 bases from V and 2 bases from J; bases unmatched to any gene: 11. There are 17 residues in the CDR3. Here the CDR3 DNA reads TGCGCCAGCAGCTGGCAAACCGGGACAGGGACAAACACTGAAGCTTTCTTT. It specifies CASSWQTGTGTNTEAFF.

As regards this clone: Other DNA sequences from this sample encode an identical CDR3 as well. J is TRBJ2-7 and V is TRBV28; 10 bases line up with TRBD1. The CDR3 loop spans 14 amino acids. Germline V lookup: CDR1 MDHEN, CDR2 SYDVKM. V lost 6 bases, J lost 7 bases, and 9 bases stayed unmatched. This CDR3 reads CASSPPGQGREQYF. CDR3 sequence (DNA): TGTGCCAGCAGCCCCCCGGGACAGGGGAGGGAGCAGTACTTC.

The J gene is TRBJ2-3, the V gene TRBV7-2, with 7 bases lining up with TRBD1. V gave up 3 bases and J gave up 1 base; unmatched junction bases: 4. Germline lookup yields CDR1 SGHTA and CDR2 FQGNSA. CDR3 length equals 15 residues. The DNA of the CDR3 is TGTGCCAGCAGCTTTAGGGGGCCTGGCACAGATACGCAGTATTTT. It encodes CASSFRGPGTDTQYF.

At least ten counts were recorded for this clone. V is TRBV7-2 and J is TRBJ2-7; tentatively, D is TRBD1 or TRBD2 (5 bases each). Germline values: CDR1 SGHTA, CDR2 FQGNSA. Trimming left V 3 bases short and J 4 bases short, with 16 bases between. This CDR3 has 15 amino acids. CDR3 sequence reads: CASSFSMQGAYEQYF. The CDR3 DNA reads as TGTGCCAGCAGCTTTTCCATGCAGGGAGCGTACGAGCAGTACTTC. Full variable domain (remainder filled in from reference TRBV7-2 and TRBJ2-7): GAGVSQSPSNKVTEKGKDVELRCDPISGHTALYWYRQSLGQGLEFLIYFQGNSAPDKSGLPSDRFSAERTGGSVSTLTIQRTQQEDSAVYLCASSFSMQGAYEQYFGPGTRLTVT.

The gene calls are TRBV6-6 and TRBJ1-5; a possible D gene is TRBD1 (6 bases). The germline V gene has CDR1 MNHNY and CDR2 SVGAGI (reference sequence). This CDR3 has 15 amino acids. V was clipped by 5 bases and J by 10 bases, with 21 bases between them. The CDR3 nucleotides read TGTGCCAGCAGTCCCGGCGGCAGGGGTCCGTCTCCCCAGCATTTT. Protein sequence: CASSPGGRGPSPQHF.

This clone turned up a few times. The chain is built from TRBV29-1 and TRBJ1-1, with TRBD1 matching 7 bases. Germline loops: CDR1 SQVTM, CDR2 ANQGSEA. The CDR3 contains 13 residues. The V gene end was trimmed by 4 bases and the J gene end by 2 bases; junction bases not matched to a gene: 4. This CDR3 reads CSVGRQGNTEAFF. The CDR3 DNA reads TGCAGCGTTGGGAGACAGGGTAACACTGAAGCTTTCTTT.

The chain employs TRBV7-2 and TRBJ2-1, with D possibly called TRBD1 or TRBD2 (5 bases each). Trimming removed 1 base at V and 10 bases at J, with 26 bases between. This CDR3 is 18 amino acids long. Germline V CDR1 and CDR2: SGHTA, FQGNSA. The CDR3 DNA reads as TGTGCCAGCAGCTTAGATGGACATGGGGGACCAGGATATGGCGAGCAGTTCTTC. This sequence encodes CASSLDGHGGPGYGEQFF.

This chain uses TRBV4-2 with TRBJ2-7; tentative D call: TRBD1 (6 bases). Germline V lookup: CDR1 LGHNA, CDR2 YNFKEQ. The ends were cut back, 3 bases at V and 0 bases at J, with 9 bases in the middle. CDR3 length: 14 residues. This CDR3 reads CASSQQGSSYEQYF. Written as DNA, the CDR3 is TGTGCCAGCAGCCAGCAGGGGAGCTCCTACGAGCAGTACTTC.

This chain joins TRBV6-1 and TRBJ2-3; TRBD2 matches 9 bases. Germline V gene lookup returns CDR1 MNHNS and CDR2 SASEGT. The CDR3 length is 16 residues. The J segment lost 4 bases and the V segment lost 2 bases, leaving 7 bases of the junction unmatched. The chain's CDR3 is CASSELGSGSSDTQYF. The CDR3 nucleotides are TGTGCCAGCAGTGAACTGGGTAGCGGGAGCTCAGATACGCAGTATTTT.

The genes are TRBV28 and TRBJ1-1; D perhaps matches TRBD1 (5 bases). V lost 8 bases and J 0 bases, leaving 13 bases between the germline ends. This CDR3 comprises 14 residues. Germline CDR1 is MDHEN and CDR2 is SYDVKM. The chain's CDR3 is CASREGSVNTEAFF. CDR3 DNA: TGTGCCAGCCGAGAGGGGTCGGTGAACACTGAAGCTTTCTTT.

This clone was counted between two and nine times. This chain uses TRBV7-9 with TRBJ2-3, with D unclear. The CDR3 contains 14 residues. Germline values: CDR1 SEHNR, CDR2 FQNEAQ (reference sequence). The ends were cut back, 4 bases at V and 5 bases at J, with 13 bases in the middle. For the CDR3, the DNA is TGTGCCAGCAGCTATACGGACGGTCGAGATACGCAGTATTTT. Protein sequence: CASSYTDGRDTQYF.

The chain recombines TRBV18 with TRBJ1-5; D is unclear. The V gene lost 2 bases and the J gene lost 0 bases, with 8 bases spanning the gap. The germline V gene encodes CDR1 KGHSH and CDR2 LQKENI. This CDR3 is 15 amino acids long. The CDR3 spells CASSPGSNSNQPQHF. DNA for the CDR3: TGTGCCAGCTCACCAGGCAGCAATAGCAATCAGCCCCAGCATTTT.